This T cell receptor (beta chain) was recorded in a study of PD-L1 blockade in urothelial cancer. Across the study: Blood samples had a median of about 150,000 T cells.

The method was immunoSEQ multiplex PCR; TCRdb's version includes in-frame clones alone and lacks a portion of them. The sample lists 120,000 or so clones; about 82% were seen once. Time point here: peripheral blood 6 weeks after treatment start. Sample numbers ranged from 1 to 8 per patient, encompassing pretreatment and on-treatment collections. The V gene's germline CDR1 is GTSNPN and CDR2 SVGIG (reference sequence). The CDR3 extends over 15 amino acids. The junction had 8 bases not matched to a gene; V was cut back by 1 base and J by 7 bases. Sequences were derived from PBMCs, sampled around atezolizumab (anti-PD-L1) treatment. The sequence came from a man aged 50 to 59 with urothelial cancer. The V call is TRBV30, the J call TRBJ1-1, with 11 bases lining up with TRBD1. This chain's CDR3 is CAWSGTGGAWSEAFF. In DNA form, the CDR3 reads TGTGCCTGGAGTGGGACAGGGGGCGCGTGGAGTGAAGCTTTCTTT.